Listed below are T cell receptor beta chains from one sample, sequenced in a study of T-cell reconstitution after alpha-beta-depleted transplantation in children. TCRdb fed the PCR reads into MiXCR, producing one record per CDR3 protein. In the table there are 490,000 or so distinct CDR3 sequences, around 13% of which are singletons. Source: PBMCs from the stem cell graft donor, taken from the stem cell graft. The source is a human donor who donated a stem cell graft to a child with combined immunodeficiency. The CDR3 runs from the conserved cysteine through the conserved F or W. The D gene is left open where the match is weak. Clone size appears in some rows only: once, few, many, or a class for an expanded clone.

D	V	J	size	DNA	CDR3
NA	TRBV12-3/TRBV12-4	TRBJ1-1	many	TGTGCCAGCAGCCCGGACCGTACCCCTGAAGCTTTCTTT	CASSPDRTPEAFF
TRBD1	TRBV7-2	TRBJ1-6	NA	TGTGCCAGCAGCACCCGACAGGGGGCAGGATCACCCCTCCACTTT	CASSTRQGAGSPLHF
TRBD2	TRBV2	TRBJ2-3	NA	TGTGCCAGCAGAATAGGACTAGCTCGTCCAGATACGCAGTATTTT	CASRIGLARPDTQYF
TRBD1	TRBV2	TRBJ2-7	many	TGTGCCAGTACAGGGGTGTACGAGCAGTACTTC	CASTGVYEQYF
NA	TRBV29-1	TRBJ1-2	NA	TGCAGCGCCTGGACAGTCACAGATAACTATGGCTACACCTTC	CSAWTVTDNYGYTF
NA	TRBV29-1	TRBJ2-7	many	TGCAGCGTCCGAGAGGGGAGCTCCTACGAGCAGTACTTC	CSVREGSSYEQYF
NA	TRBV7-2	TRBJ1-5	NA	TGTGCCAGCAGCTTACAGGGATTAAGCAATCAGCCCCAGCATTTT	CASSLQGLSNQPQHF
TRBD1	TRBV12-3/TRBV12-4	TRBJ1-1	many	TGTGCCAGCAACAGGGGCGACACTGAAGCTTTCTTT	CASNRGDTEAFF
TRBD2	TRBV20-1	TRBJ2-7	many	TGCAGTGCTAGGGGACCAGGGCTAGCGGTACCCTACGAGCAGTACTTC	CSARGPGLAVPYEQYF
NA	TRBV10-2	TRBJ2-1	NA	TGCGCCAGCTCAACTGGGGGGCCCAACAATGAGCAGTTCTTC	CASSTGGPNNEQFF
NA	TRBV5-1	TRBJ1-2	few	TGCGCCAGCAGCCGATCGGGCCAACGAGGCGACGAATATGGCTACACCTTC	CASSRSGQRGDEYGYTF
NA	TRBV12-3/TRBV12-4	TRBJ1-3	many	TGTGCCAGCAGTTTCCTAATCCGCTCTGGAAACACCATATATTTT	CASSFLIRSGNTIYF
NA	TRBV6-2/TRBV6-3	TRBJ1-6	NA	TGTGCCACCGGAAGACAGTCCTATAATTCACCCCTCCACTTT	CATGRQSYNSPLHF
NA	TRBV12-3/TRBV12-4	TRBJ2-5	NA	TGTGCCAGCAGTTCAAGCTCTAGTATGTGGGCCCAGTACTTC	CASSSSSSMWAQYF
NA	TRBV20-1	TRBJ2-3	many	TGCAGTGCTAGAGATGGCAGCGGGAGCACAGATACGCAGTATTTT	CSARDGSGSTDTQYF
NA	TRBV7-9	TRBJ1-4	NA	TGTGCCAGCAGCTTGGCCCCGGGGGTGGTGGAAAAACTGTTTTTT	CASSLAPGVVEKLFF
NA	TRBV28	TRBJ1-3	few	TGTGCCAGCAGTTTTCCCGGGACGGTGGGAAACACCATATATTTT	CASSFPGTVGNTIYF
NA	TRBV28	TRBJ2-7	many	TGTGCCAGCACCACGCCGCCCTACGAGCAGTACTTC	CASTTPPYEQYF
NA	TRBV9	TRBJ2-7	many	TGTGCCAGCAGCGCGGGGAGGGGGTACGAGCAGTACTTC	CASSAGRGYEQYF
NA	TRBV20-1	TRBJ1-1	NA	TGCAGTGCTAGGGGGTGGAGTGCGACCGAAGCTTTCTTT	CSARGWSATEAFF
NA	TRBV7-2	TRBJ2-1	NA	TGTGCCAGCACCGGGGGAGTGATTGAGCAGTTCTTC	CASTGGVIEQFF
NA	TRBV12-3/TRBV12-4	TRBJ1-1	NA	TGTGCCAGCAGTACAGGGCATGACACTGAAGCTTTCTTT	CASSTGHDTEAFF
NA	TRBV3-1	TRBJ2-5	once	TGTGCCAGCAGCCCGCCCCAGGGACAAGAGACCCAGTACTTC	CASSPPQGQETQYF
NA	TRBV20-1	TRBJ2-1	NA	TGCAGTGCTATTTCCTTTCTGGCGGGCTCCTTCGGGGGTGAGCAGTTCTTC	CSAISFLAGSFGGEQFF
TRBD1	TRBV5-1	TRBJ2-2	few	TGCGCCAGCAGCTCCTCCCGGGACAGGGGAACTATCGGGGAGCTGTTTTTT	CASSSSRDRGTIGELFF
NA	TRBV14	TRBJ2-1	NA	TGTGCCAGCAGCCAAGGCCTAGGGAGGGAGCAGTTCTTC	CASSQGLGREQFF
TRBD2	TRBV15	TRBJ2-1	many	TGTGCCACCCTAAAACCGGGACTAGCGGGGGACTCCTACAATGAGCAGTTCTTC	CATLKPGLAGDSYNEQFF
NA	TRBV12-3/TRBV12-4	TRBJ2-7	few	TGTGCCAGCAGGGAGGGGGGCCCCTTCTACGAGCAGTACTTC	CASREGGPFYEQYF
NA	TRBV30	TRBJ2-2	NA	TGTGCCTCCATTGGCTGGTCCGGGGAGCTGTTTTTT	CASIGWSGELFF
TRBD2	TRBV7-3	TRBJ2-7	few	TGTGCCAGCAGCCCCTCCGGGACTAGCGAGGTGCAGTACTTC	CASSPSGTSEVQYF
NA	TRBV2	TRBJ2-7	NA	TGTACCAGCAGTTTTCCCTCTACGATTAGGGGACTCCGCTACGAGCAGTACTTC	CTSSFPSTIRGLRYEQYF
TRBD1	TRBV7-9	TRBJ2-1	NA	TGTGCCAGCAGCTTAGTCCTTAGGGGGCTTTGGAATGAGCAGTTCTTC	CASSLVLRGLWNEQFF
TRBD2	TRBV9	TRBJ2-7	few	TGTGCCAGACATAGGACTAGCGAATACGAGCAGTACTTC	CARHRTSEYEQYF
NA	TRBV6-4	TRBJ2-7	NA	TGTGCCAGCAGTGACTCGGATGGGGGGACCTACGAGCAGTACTTC	CASSDSDGGTYEQYF
TRBD1	TRBV6-5	TRBJ1-1	NA	TGTGCCAGCAGTTACCCCGCTCAGGGGGGGACTGAAGCTTTCTTT	CASSYPAQGGTEAFF
TRBD1	TRBV4-1	TRBJ1-1	NA	TGCGCCAGCAGCCAAGTGGACAGGGAGAGCACTGAAGCTTTCTTT	CASSQVDRESTEAFF
TRBD2	TRBV12-3/TRBV12-4	TRBJ2-7	NA	TGTGCCAGCAGTCAGAGCGGGAGAAACCGATACGAGCAGTACTTC	CASSQSGRNRYEQYF
NA	TRBV5-1	TRBJ2-1	NA	TGCGCCAGCAGCTTGGTCGGACATTACTACGCCTACAATGAGCAGTTCTTC	CASSLVGHYYAYNEQFF
TRBD2	TRBV10-3	TRBJ2-7	few	TGTGCCATCAGTCCTAGCGGGGGGTCGGAGCAGTACTTC	CAISPSGGSEQYF
TRBD2	TRBV12-3/TRBV12-4	TRBJ2-3	few	TGTGCCAGCAGGGGGGCAGGGACGGCGGGGGGGCTGGTAGATACGCAGTATTTT	CASRGAGTAGGLVDTQYF
TRBD1	TRBV4-3	TRBJ1-1	NA	TGCGCCAGCAGCCAAGAGCAGGGGGACACTGAAGCTTTCTTT	CASSQEQGDTEAFF
TRBD2	TRBV7-9	TRBJ2-3	few	TGTGCCAGCAGCGTGGAGCTAGCGGCAAGCACAGATACGCAGTATTTT	CASSVELAASTDTQYF
TRBD1	TRBV24-1	TRBJ1-1	many	TGTGCCACCAGTGACTCGGGCAGGGGGGATACTGAAGCTTTCTTT	CATSDSGRGDTEAFF
NA	TRBV12-3/TRBV12-4	TRBJ1-6	many	TGTGCCAGCAGTCCACCCGGGAGCGGGGGTGGGTCACCCCTCCACTTT	CASSPPGSGGGSPLHF
NA	TRBV2	TRBJ1-4	few	TGTGCCAGCAGTGAGATGGCAGTTGAAAAACTGTTTTTT	CASSEMAVEKLFF
TRBD1	TRBV20-1	TRBJ2-3	NA	TGCAGTGCTAGAGTGGGCGGGACAGGGCGCACAGATACGCAGTATTTT	CSARVGGTGRTDTQYF
NA	TRBV12-3/TRBV12-4	TRBJ2-3	NA	TGTGCCAGCGGCGCGGGATCACCCTTAGATACGCAGTATTTT	CASGAGSPLDTQYF
NA	TRBV5-1	TRBJ2-7	NA	TGCGCCAGCAGCTATGGACAGTCCGAGCAGTACTTC	CASSYGQSEQYF